This T cell receptor beta chain was observed in a study of blood T cell repertoires in COVID-19 (dated by TCRdb to the early 2020s). About the full investigation: Collaborator samples came from the United States, Italy and Spain and covered acute and convalescent phases of COVID-19. The samples were drawn from the first 160 participants of the ongoing ImmuneRACE study and from 950 to 1,500 subjects provided by 6 global collaborators. HLA class I and class II types, where available, came from metadata supplied by the sample provider rather than from assay-based typing. Deeply sampled blood TCRbeta repertoires from subjects exposed to, actively infected with, or recovered from COVID-19 were included in the dataset. The prospective study material was composed of cDNA or gDNA derived from T cells, B-cell-depleted T cells, or PBMCs. A de-identified subject ID, COVID-19 status, age in years and sex were almost always included in the sample metadata. A freely available public database, intended as a resource for researchers studying the immune response to SARS-CoV-2, is where the repertoires were released. What the work shows at the level of the full study, not this receptor alone: The quantity of clinical and demographic metadata differed by source and by participant and was supplied without curation.

As regards this clone: Its cognate antigen has yet to be identified. Base qualities are not recorded, but no much larger clone differs from it by a single base.

Reading the germline V gene gives CDR1 MNHNS and CDR2 SASEGT. From the cysteine through the phenylalanine, the CDR3 covers 14 amino acids. Of all the DNA, just the CDR3 is kept, 42 bases in frame from base 1. Unmatched junction bases come to 4, with V trimmed by 3 bases and J by 2 bases. TCRbeta CDR3 regions were amplified from genomic DNA using the immunoSEQ Assay, a bias-controlled multiplex PCR. The paper's data handling went like this. Within the assay, amplification of reference gene primers was used to estimate how many nucleated cells each sample contained. To quantify the absolute abundance of each unique TCRbeta CDR3 rearrangement, sequence reads were collapsed and filtered. Productive Simpson clonality was computed per sample as the square root of Simpson's diversity index over productive rearrangements. TCRdb carries this immuneACCESS record with in-frame sequences only. Its versions omit some clonotypes, under half of them owing to an unresolved V gene in the studies checked, with the rest unexplained. V and J calls and clone size are those listed in that table; D and trimming were worked out from the DNA. The sample contains about 400,000 clones, around 86% of them found a single time. The top ten clones comprise over 1.3% of the sample.

Whole blood was collected in K2EDTA tubes by collaborating institutions according to the institutions' own protocols. For TCRbeta analysis, collaborators shipped samples in one of three forms: frozen whole blood, isolated PBMCs, or DNA extracted from either of those sample types. The sequence derives from a woman in her twenties or thirties with active or convalescent COVID-19. Recombination linked TRBV6-1 to TRBJ2-7; TRBD2 fits 7 bases in the junction. The sequencing sample was made of peripheral blood. The CDR3 protein: CASSDYGGAYEQYF. The nucleotide sequence reads as follows: TGTGCCAGCAGTGATTATGGGGGGGCCTACGAGCAGTACTTC.